The rows below give T cell receptor beta chains drawn from one sample of a study of blood T cell repertoires in COVID-19. Sequencing used immunoSEQ multiplex PCR; TCRdb keeps in-frame clones, though not all of them. Of 200,000 to 250,000 clones listed, about three quarters are singletons. Source material: peripheral blood. The receptor set was obtained from a woman aged 70-85 years with acute or convalescent COVID-19. CDR3s leave out the opening cysteine and the closing phenylalanine or tryptophan.

V,J,CDR3
TRBV28,TRBJ2-7,ASSRPGQSTYEQY
TRBV6-1,TRBJ2-1,ASSETSGSLSYNEQF
TRBV7-9,TRBJ2-1,ASSLVSYDNEQF
TRBV4-1,TRBJ2-1,ASSHRRGYSGNEQF
TRBV28,TRBJ2-5,ASEDRPETQY
TRBV30,TRBJ2-2,AWNRGNTGELF
TRBV29-1,TRBJ1-4,SVDGNGEKLF
TRBV7-6,TRBJ2-1,ASSLGLAEGREQF
TRBV5-1,TRBJ2-2,ASRTNAGNTGELF
TRBV29-1,TRBJ1-5,SPWTDLSNQPQH
TRBV7-3,TRBJ2-3,ASSLMAGGVDTQY
TRBV28,TRBJ1-1,ASSLRDRSNEAF
TRBV30,TRBJ1-5,AWSLQGNQPQH
TRBV7-6,TRBJ2-7,ASSLSLGQHEQY
TRBV5-1,TRBJ1-1,ASSLIGDFGTEAF
TRBV5-8,TRBJ1-5,ASSPGQNSNQPQH
TRBV30,TRBJ1-1,AWTMGQLWAF
TRBV18,TRBJ2-5,ASSPPGQGKETQY
TRBV28,TRBJ2-7,ASSGQTGIPPRY
TRBV19,TRBJ2-1,ASSIGAGAGSGLNEQF
TRBV15,TRBJ2-3,ATSSGTKGTDTQY
TRBV5-1,TRBJ2-3,ASSLNSPADTQY
TRBV5-1,TRBJ2-2,ASREGGINTGELF
TRBV28,TRBJ2-3,ASTLRTSGRRGTDTQY
TRBV18,TRBJ1-2,ASSPDRVYGYT
TRBV11-1,TRBJ2-2,ASSLFVGELF
TRBV11-3,TRBJ2-2,ASSPTVGTGELF
TRBV4-1,TRBJ2-2,ATPREGATGELF
TRBV24-1,TRBJ2-2,ATSDPNLRGSTGELF
TRBV27,TRBJ1-6,ASVGRRQGGSYNSPLH
TRBV28,TRBJ2-1,ASTSAGGPSYNEQF
TRBV2,TRBJ2-5,ANRPKTSQETQY
TRBV5-6,TRBJ1-2,ASSEGQGAGGYT
TRBV11-2,TRBJ2-2,ASSRQGNTGELF
TRBV6-1,TRBJ2-5,ASSDRRAGLAGAGETQY
TRBV21-1,TRBJ2-3,ASSKGDFGGGTDTQY
TRBV13,TRBJ2-3,ASSLGGDTQY
TRBV3-1/TRBV3-2,TRBJ2-7,ASSQGGVVGEQY
TRBV13,TRBJ2-3,ASSFLPGTSGSTDTQY
TRBV7-2,TRBJ2-7,ASSSTGVSSSYEQY
TRBV19,TRBJ1-5,ASSRQGFGQPQH
TRBV5-1,TRBJ1-3,ASSPTVISGNTIY
TRBV19,TRBJ1-5,ASSTPWGREERNQPQH
TRBV21-1,TRBJ2-2,ASTSRTGNTGELF
TRBV25-1,TRBJ2-7,ARKRQRAYEQY
TRBV9,TRBJ2-1,ASSVTSSSMSDEQF
TRBV5-4,TRBJ1-2,ASSPDITNYGYT
TRBV7-2,TRBJ2-5,ASSLRDSTQETQY
TRBV5-1,TRBJ2-1,ASSLGSSGIVNEQF